The clone carrying this T cell receptor (beta chain) was picked up one time. The CDR3 loop spans 19 amino acids. Germline V gene sequence: CDR1 LGHNA, CDR2 YSLEER. V shed 3 bases and J shed 4 bases, with 26 bases lying between them. This sample is drawn from a study of cytomegalovirus exposure and HLA in healthy donors. The wider study: Early released data had tens of millions of unique TCRs, all coming from HLA-typed donors.

PCR employed 60 Vbeta and 13 Jbeta primers. The data were produced by immunoSEQ multiplex PCR, yet TCRdb's version contains in-frame clones alone and is incomplete. The sample holds some 160,000 clones, roughly 80% seen once. V gene TRBV4-3 combines with J gene TRBJ2-3; D is possibly TRBD1 (6 bases). This TCR derives from a male donor in good health and CMV-seronegative. Sequenced material: PBMCs. As DNA, the CDR3 is TGCGCCAGCAGCCACGTGGGGACATCGCCGGGCCCCAGAGCAGATACGCAGTATTTT. Translated: CASSHVGTSPGPRADTQYF.